The 17 T cell receptor beta chains reported below all come from one sample, sequenced in a study of T cells in Graves' hyperthyroidism and ophthalmopathy. It was RNA transcripts that yielded the amplified TCR beta CDR3 regions. First-round RT-PCR of the TCR CDR3 relied on the HTBI primer set. MiXCR was run by TCRdb on the multiplex PCR reads, yielding one entry per CDR3 protein. The sample includes around 300,000 distinct CDR3 sequences, about 20% of them seen just once. Material for sequencing was blood. The receptors shown here come from a man younger than 40 with Graves' ophthalmopathy.

The table lists this clonotype with many counts. J is TRBJ2-5 and V is TRBV7-6; D unresolved. The CDR3 is made up of 14 amino acids. Trimming left V 5 bases short and J 1 base short, with 11 bases between. Germline V lookup: CDR1 SGHVS, CDR2 FNYEAQ. CDR3 loop: CASSLDEAQETQYF. The CDR3, as DNA: TGTGCCAGCAGCCTCGACGAGGCCCAAGAGACCCAGTACTTC.

This clonotype was seen repeatedly, ten times or more. This chain connects TRBV7-6 to TRBJ2-1, with D possibly being TRBD1 (5 bases). CDR1 and CDR2 from the germline V gene are SGHVS and FNYEAQ. Trimming pared 6 bases from V and 9 bases from J, leaving 12 bases between. The CDR3 is made up of 12 amino acids. The CDR3 DNA sequence: TGTGCCAGCAGTAAAGGGGTGGGTGAGCAGTTCTTC. This codes for CASSKGVGEQFF.

This clonotype has more than one count but fewer than ten. The chain uses TRBV28 and TRBJ1-1; a weak D match, TRBD1 (5 bases). This CDR3 spans 15 amino acids. V was pared by 6 bases and J by 4 bases, with 18 bases between. Germline loops: CDR1 MDHEN, CDR2 SYDVKM. In DNA form, the CDR3 reads TGTGCCAGCAGCCCGTTTCGAGGGGTGGGCACTGAAGCTTTCTTT. Protein product: CASSPFRGVGTEAFF.

This chain connects TRBV20-1 to TRBJ2-1; D gene unclear. CDR1 is DFQATT and CDR2 is SNEGSKA in the germline V gene (reference sequence). The CDR3 is 14 amino acids. V dropped 1 base and J dropped 2 bases, with 9 bases sitting between them. This chain's CDR3 is CSARGSETYNEQFF. DNA of the CDR3: TGCAGTGCTAGAGGGAGTGAGACCTACAATGAGCAGTTCTTC.

This clonotype showed up many times. This rearrangement joins TRBV28 to TRBJ2-3; 8 bases line up with TRBD2. Trimming at V came to 5 bases and at J to 2 bases, leaving 9 bases not matched to a gene. Germline CDR1 is MDHEN and CDR2 is SYDVKM. The CDR3 spans 16 residues. In DNA, the CDR3 is TGTGCCAGCAGTCTTCATGGACTAGCATCCACAGATACGCAGTATTTT. Translation gives CASSLHGLASTDTQYF.

The chain recombines TRBV19 with TRBJ1-3; D is uncertain. The CDR3 runs to 15 residues. In germline, CDR1 is LNHDA, CDR2 SQIVND (reference sequence). The V end was cut by 2 bases, the J end by 1 base, with 9 bases between. CDR3 nucleotide sequence: TGTGCCAGTAGTATACGCCGTGGTTCTGGAAACACCATATATTTT. Translated: CASSIRRGSGNTIYF.

The gene calls are TRBV7-9 and TRBJ2-1; D is unresolved. This CDR3 has 16 residues. CDR1 SEHNR and CDR2 FQNEAQ come from the germline V gene (reference sequence). The V end lost 1 base, the J end lost 4 bases, and 14 bases lay between the germline ends. This CDR3 is CASSLGGGWRYNEQFF. CDR3 nucleotides: TGTGCCAGCAGCTTAGGAGGCGGCTGGAGATACAATGAGCAGTTCTTC. Variable domain in full (rest from reference TRBV7-9 and TRBJ2-1): DTGVSQNPRHKITKRGQNVTFRCDPISEHNRLYWYRQTLGQGPEFLTYFQNEAQLEKSRLLSDRFSAERPKGSFSTLEIQRTEQGDSAMYLCASSLGGGWRYNEQFFGPGTRLTVL.

There are a few counts of this clonotype. One end of the junction is discordant with germline, which a read error may explain. The V call is TRBV6-8, the J call TRBJ2-1, with TRBD2 matching 10 bases. Germline CDR1 and CDR2: MNHGY and SAAAGT. CDR3 length equals 18 residues. CDR3 in amino acids: CASSHSGRGSGRPNEQFF. As DNA, the CDR3 is TGTGCCAGCAGTCACTCGGGTAGGGGTAGCGGGAGGCCCAATGAGCAGTTCTTC.

This clonotype was seen at least ten times. This sequence joins TRBV5-1 and TRBJ2-7; unclear D gene. Germline V lookup: CDR1 SGHRS, CDR2 YFSETQ. The CDR3 has 11 residues. Trimming took off 0 bases at V and 5 bases at J, with 3 bases between the two ends. The CDR3 DNA reads as TGCGCCAGCAGCTTGGTCAACGAGCAGTACTTC. It yields the protein CASSLVNEQYF.

The CDR3 is CASSRLGDSHQETQYF. In nucleotides, the CDR3 is TGCGCCAGCAGCCGCCTTGGGGACAGCCACCAAGAGACCCAGTACTTC. This chain links TRBV4-1 with TRBJ2-5, with 7 bases matching TRBD1. J lost 0 bases, V lost 4 bases, and 8 bases had no gene match. The CDR3 has 16 residues. Germline CDR1 MGHRA, CDR2 YSYEKL.

The sample holds a few counts of this clonotype. This chain links TRBV9 with TRBJ1-2; D perhaps matches TRBD1 (6 bases). The CDR3 length is 14 residues. Trimming took 3 bases from V and 2 from J, leaving 11 bases between them. Germline-derived CDR1 and CDR2 are SGDLS and YYNGEE. The chain's CDR3 is CASSDQDRNYGYTF. CDR3 nucleotide sequence: TGTGCCAGCAGCGATCAGGACAGAAACTATGGCTACACCTTC.

The chain combines TRBV18 with TRBJ1-3; no clear D. The V and J ends lost 0 bases and 5 bases respectively, with 14 bases between them. In germline, CDR1 is KGHSH, CDR2 LQKENI. The CDR3 is made up of 16 amino acids. The CDR3 DNA reads as TGTGCCAGCTCACCACCGTCTCGACTTAGCCGAAACACCATATATTTT. It encodes CASSPPSRLSRNTIYF.

This clonotype was observed a handful of times. V and J are TRBV14 and TRBJ1-4, with no clear D. Per germline, CDR1 SGHDN and CDR2 FVKESK. The V end lost 3 bases, the J end lost 1 base, and 6 bases lay between the germline ends. The CDR3 totals 14 residues. The CDR3 here is CASSQGLTNEKLFF. The DNA for the CDR3 is TGTGCCAGCAGCCAGGGATTAACTAATGAAAAACTGTTTTTT.

Ten or more counts support this clonotype. V gene TRBV2 combines with J gene TRBJ2-5; 7 bases agree with TRBD1. With V trimmed by 0 bases and J by 5 bases, 6 bases remained unmatched. This CDR3 is built from 15 residues. Looked up from germline, CDR1 is SNHLY and CDR2 is FYNNEI. This CDR3 is CASSEAETGTETQYF. The CDR3 bases are TGTGCCAGCAGTGAAGCGGAGACAGGGACGGAGACCCAGTACTTC.

This clonotype was detected many times. This chain uses TRBV18 with TRBJ2-3, with a weak D call TRBD1 (5 bases). Trimming shortened V by 4 bases and J by 6 bases, and 11 bases separated the two germline ends. Germline V CDR1 and CDR2: KGHSH, LQKENI. This CDR3 is 13 amino acids long. The CDR3: CASSLGPGDTQYF. The CDR3 DNA follows: TGTGCCAGCTCACTCGGGCCAGGGGATACGCAGTATTTT. Complete variable domain (other parts from reference TRBV18 and TRBJ2-3): NAGVMQNPRHLVRRRGQEARLRCSPMKGHSHVYWYRQLPEEGLKFMVYLQKENIIDESGMPKERFSAEFPKEGPSILRIQQVVRGDSAAYFCASSLGPGDTQYFGPGTRLTVL.

The chain carries TRBV29-1 and TRBJ2-1; TRBD2 agrees at 7 bases. Germline V gives CDR1 SQVTM, CDR2 ANQGSEA. The ends lost 5 bases at V and 11 bases at J; junction bases unmatched: 9. The CDR3 extends over 12 amino acids. The DNA for the CDR3 is TGCAGCGTTATACCTAATAGCGGGCAGCAGTTCTTC. This gives the protein CSVIPNSGQQFF.

The sample holds many counts of this clonotype. The chain recombines TRBV2 with TRBJ2-6, with unresolved D. V was shortened by 8 bases and J by 4 bases, with 15 bases between the two germline ends. The germline CDR1 and CDR2 sequences are SNHLY and FYNNEI. The CDR3 has 15 residues. The chain's CDR3 is CASGPANAGANVLTF. The CDR3 DNA follows: TGTGCCAGCGGTCCCGCGAATGCCGGGGCCAACGTCCTGACTTTC.